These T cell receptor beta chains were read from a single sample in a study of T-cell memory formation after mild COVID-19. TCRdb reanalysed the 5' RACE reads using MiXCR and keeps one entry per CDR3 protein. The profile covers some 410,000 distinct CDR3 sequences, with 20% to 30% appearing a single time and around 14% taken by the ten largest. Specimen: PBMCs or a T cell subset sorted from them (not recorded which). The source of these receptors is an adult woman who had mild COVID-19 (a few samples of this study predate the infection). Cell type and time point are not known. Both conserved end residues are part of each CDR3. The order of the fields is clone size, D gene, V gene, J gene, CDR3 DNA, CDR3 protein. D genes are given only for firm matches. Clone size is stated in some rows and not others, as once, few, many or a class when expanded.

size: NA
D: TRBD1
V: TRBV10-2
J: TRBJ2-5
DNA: TGCGCCAGCAGTGACAAAAAGGACAGGGGTCTCCAAGAGACCCAGTACTTC
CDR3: CASSDKKDRGLQETQYF

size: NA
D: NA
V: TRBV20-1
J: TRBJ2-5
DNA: TGCAGTGCTACCGTTAGGGGTGAGACCCAGTACTTC
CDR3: CSATVRGETQYF

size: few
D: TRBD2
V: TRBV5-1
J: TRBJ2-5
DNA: TGCGCCAGCAGCTTGTCTAGCGGGGGGGCCCAGGAGACCCAGTACTTC
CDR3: CASSLSSGGAQETQYF

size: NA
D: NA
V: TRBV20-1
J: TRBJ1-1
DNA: TGCAGTGCTAGAGATCCGGCAGCAGCCTTGGTGAACACTGAAGCTTTCTTT
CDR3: CSARDPAAALVNTEAFF

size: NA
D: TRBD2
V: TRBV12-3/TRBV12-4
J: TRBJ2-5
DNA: TGTGCCAGCATTTCCGGGACTAGATTGTCCGAGACCCAGTACTTC
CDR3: CASISGTRLSETQYF

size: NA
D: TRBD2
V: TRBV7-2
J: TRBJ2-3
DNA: TGTGCCAGCAGCTTAGGCGTTGACGGGGGGACCACAGATACGCAGTATTTT
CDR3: CASSLGVDGGTTDTQYF

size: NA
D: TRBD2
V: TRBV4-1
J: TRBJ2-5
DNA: TGCGCCAGCAGCCAAGATCGCGCTAGCGGGGGGCTACAAGAGACCCAGTACTTC
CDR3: CASSQDRASGGLQETQYF

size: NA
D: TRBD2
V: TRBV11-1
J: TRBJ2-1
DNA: TGTGCCAGCAGCTTCACGCTAGCGGGGCGTGAGCAGTTCTTC
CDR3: CASSFTLAGREQFF

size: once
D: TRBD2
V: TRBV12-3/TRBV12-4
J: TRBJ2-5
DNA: TGTGCCAGCAGTCCGATGACTAGCGGGGGGCTTCAAGAGACCCAGTACTTC
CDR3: CASSPMTSGGLQETQYF

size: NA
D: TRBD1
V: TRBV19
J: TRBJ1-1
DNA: TGTGCCAGTAGTAGTTGGGACAGGGGGAACACTGAAGCTTTCTTT
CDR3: CASSSWDRGNTEAFF

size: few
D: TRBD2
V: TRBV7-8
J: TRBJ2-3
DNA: TGTGCCAGCAGCTCATACCCGATCGGACTAGCGGGAGCGGGCACAGATACGCAGTATTTT
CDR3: CASSSYPIGLAGAGTDTQYF

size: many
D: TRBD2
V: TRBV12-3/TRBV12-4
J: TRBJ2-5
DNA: TGTGCCAGCAGGCTGACTAGCGGCGAGACCCAGTACTTC
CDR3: CASRLTSGETQYF

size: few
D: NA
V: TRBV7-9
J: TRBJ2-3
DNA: TGTGCCAGCAGACAAACCGGGGGCACAGATACGCAGTATTTT
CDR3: CASRQTGGTDTQYF

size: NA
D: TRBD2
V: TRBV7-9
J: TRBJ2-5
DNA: TGTGCCAGCAGCCCCTTGCCTAGCGGCGAAGAGACCCAGTACTTC
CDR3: CASSPLPSGEETQYF

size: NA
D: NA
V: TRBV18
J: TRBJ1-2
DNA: TGTGCCAGCTCCCCGGCAGCTCAACCCCGGTGGGGCTACACCTTC
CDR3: CASSPAAQPRWGYTF

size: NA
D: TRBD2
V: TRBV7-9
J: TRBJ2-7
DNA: TGTGCCAGCAGCCCGCGGGGCGGGAGGCCTTCCTACGAGCAGTACTTC
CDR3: CASSPRGGRPSYEQYF

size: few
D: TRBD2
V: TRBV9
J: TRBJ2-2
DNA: TGTGCCAGCAGCGTATCCCCGCGGGGGGACACCGGGGAGCTGTTTTTT
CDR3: CASSVSPRGDTGELFF

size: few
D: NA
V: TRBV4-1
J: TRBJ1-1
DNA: TGCGCCAGCAGCCGCGGGTCTGAAGCTTTCTTT
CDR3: CASSRGSEAFF

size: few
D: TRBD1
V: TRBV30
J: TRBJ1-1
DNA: TGTGCCTGGCACCCGGGACAGGGGAACACTGAAGCTTTCTTT
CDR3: CAWHPGQGNTEAFF

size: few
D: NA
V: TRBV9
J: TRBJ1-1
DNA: TGTGCCAGCAGTAACACTGAAGCTTTCTTT
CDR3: CASSNTEAFF

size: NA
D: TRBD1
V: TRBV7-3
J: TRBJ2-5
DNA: TGTGCCAGCAGCCCGGGGCAGGGGGTGACCCAGTACTTC
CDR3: CASSPGQGVTQYF

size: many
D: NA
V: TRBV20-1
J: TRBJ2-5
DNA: TGCAGTGCTAGAGACCCAGGTTGGGAGACCCAGTACTTC
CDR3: CSARDPGWETQYF

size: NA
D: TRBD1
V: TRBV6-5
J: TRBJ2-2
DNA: TGTGCCAGCAGTTCCTATGGACAGGGAGGGGAGCTGTTTTTT
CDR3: CASSSYGQGGELFF

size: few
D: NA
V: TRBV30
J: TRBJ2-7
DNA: TGTGCCTGGAGTGTATTAGCAGGGGCCCTATTATCCTTC
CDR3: CAWSVLAGALLSF

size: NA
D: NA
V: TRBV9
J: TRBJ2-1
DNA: TGTGCCAGCAGCGTAATGCACAATGAGCAGTTCTTC
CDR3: CASSVMHNEQFF

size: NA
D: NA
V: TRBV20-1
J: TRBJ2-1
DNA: TGCAGTGCTAGAGTGGCCCTTGTCTACAATGAGCAGTTCTTC
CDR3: CSARVALVYNEQFF

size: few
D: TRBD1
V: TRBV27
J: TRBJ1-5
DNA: TGTGCCAGCAAACAGGGACAGGGCAATCAGCCCCAGCATTTT
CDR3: CASKQGQGNQPQHF

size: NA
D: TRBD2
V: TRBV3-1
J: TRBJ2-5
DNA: TGTGCCAGCAGCCAGGGTGGACTAGCGGTCCAAGAGACCCAGTACTTC
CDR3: CASSQGGLAVQETQYF